One sample yielded the 21 T cell receptor beta chains listed below, sequenced in a study of OX40 agonist ivuxolimab in advanced cancers. The table came from immunoSEQ multiplex PCR; TCRdb's copy has only in-frame clones and leaves some out. The sample includes 66,000 or so clones, about 90% seen only once; the top ten take 2%. The sample consisted of CD4+ or CD8+ T cells sorted from blood, taken in a trial of the OX40 agonist ivuxolimab. These TCRs come from an adult with an advanced solid tumor such as melanoma, head and neck, liver or kidney cancer.

V usage is TRBV4-2 and J usage is TRBJ2-4; D perhaps matches TRBD2 (5 bases). The CDR3 consists of 16 residues. Trimming removed 0 bases from V and 0 bases from J, with 9 bases in between. The germline V gene has CDR1 LGHNA and CDR2 YNFKEQ. The CDR3 region has the DNA TGTGCCAGCAGCCAAGATGTTGGACTAGCCAAAAACATTCAGTACTTC. The encoded protein is CASSQDVGLAKNIQYF.

This chain links TRBV5-8 with TRBJ2-1, with TRBD2 matching 9 bases. This CDR3 comprises 15 residues. In germline, CDR1 is SGHTS, CDR2 YDEGEE. V lost 2 bases to trimming and J lost 8 bases; unmatched junction nucleotides: 8. The CDR3 coding sequence is TGTGCCAGCAGCTTTACGCTAGCGGGGTCGGATGAGCAGTTCTTC. It yields the protein CASSFTLAGSDEQFF.

The gene calls are TRBV5-4 and TRBJ2-1; a weak D match, TRBD2 (6 bases). V dropped 0 bases and J dropped 7 bases, with 11 bases sitting between them. In germline, CDR1 is SGHNT, CDR2 YYREEE (reference sequence). This CDR3 comprises 14 residues. DNA for the CDR3: TGTGCCAGCAGCTTGGATGGAGGGCTTAATGAGCAGTTCTTC. Translation: CASSLDGGLNEQFF.

In this sample, this clone turned up a few times. This chain links TRBV18 with TRBJ1-1; 7 bases match TRBD1. The J segment lost 0 bases and the V segment lost 0 bases, leaving 10 bases of the junction unmatched. The germline V gene has CDR1 KGHSH and CDR2 LQKENI. This CDR3 has 18 amino acids. CDR3 amino acids: CASSPPNRGRSVNTEAFF. CDR3 DNA sequence: TGTGCCAGCTCACCACCGAACAGGGGAAGGTCGGTGAACACTGAAGCTTTCTTT.

In the case of this clone: At one of its ends the junction is not consistent with the germline gene, which may arise from a read error. The rearrangement uses TRBV7-7 and TRBJ2-3; D ambiguous. The CDR3 contains 15 residues. In germline, CDR1 is SSHAT, CDR2 FNYEAQ (reference sequence). The DNA for the CDR3 is TGTGCTAGCAGCTTATTAGGGTCGAGCACAGATACGCAGTATTTT. Its protein product is CASSLLGSSTDTQYF.

This chain joins TRBV10-2 and TRBJ1-1; a possible D gene is TRBD1 (5 bases). Germline loops: CDR1 WSHSY, CDR2 SAAADI. V lost 8 bases and J lost 7, with 14 bases in between. The CDR3 extends over 12 amino acids. In nucleotides, the CDR3 is TGCGCCAGCCGGGACGGGTTGGGTGAAGCTTTCTTT. Translated: CASRDGLGEAFF.

The genes are TRBV5-6 and TRBJ1-1, with a weak D call TRBD1 (5 bases). This CDR3 contains 14 residues. Germline lookup yields CDR1 SGHDT and CDR2 YYEEEE. Trimming stripped 3 bases from V and 6 bases from J, with 15 bases between. DNA of the CDR3: TGTGCCAGCAGCTCCCGGGACGGCGTCGCTGAAGCTTTCTTT. This codes for CASSSRDGVAEAFF.

The chain recombines TRBV29-1 with TRBJ2-1; no definite D call. The CDR3 consists of 11 residues. The germline V and J ends were trimmed by 6 bases and 7 bases, with 10 bases remaining between them. The germline V gene has CDR1 SQVTM and CDR2 ANQGSEA. This chain's CDR3 is CSVDLGNEQFF. In DNA, the CDR3 is TGCAGCGTCGATCTGGGTAATGAGCAGTTCTTC.

This clone was seen just once. This chain links TRBV5-1 with TRBJ1-1; a weak D match, TRBD1 (6 bases). The CDR3 is made up of 15 amino acids. V was pared by 4 bases and J by 0 bases, with 13 bases between. Germline assignment: CDR1 SGHRS and CDR2 YFSETQ. The CDR3 DNA reads TGCGCCAGCAGCGCGGACAGTCAGATGAACACTGAAGCTTTCTTT. Its translation is CASSADSQMNTEAFF.

The chain employs TRBV5-1 and TRBJ2-2, with TRBD1 as a possible D gene (5 bases). With 1 base removed from V and 2 bases from J, the gap between germline ends came to 12 bases. Germline CDR1 is SGHRS and CDR2 is YFSETQ. The length of the CDR3 is 16 residues. CDR3 loop: CASSLYDSRNTGELFF. The CDR3, as DNA: TGCGCCAGCAGCTTGTACGACAGCCGCAACACCGGGGAGCTGTTTTTT.

This chain links TRBV6-1 with TRBJ1-5; D perhaps matches TRBD1 (6 bases). The CDR3 runs 13 residues. Germline lookup yields CDR1 MNHNS and CDR2 SASEGT. Deletions cut 7 bases from V and 3 bases from J, with 10 bases between. The CDR3 region has the DNA TGTGCCAGCAAAGGACAGATCAATCAGCCCCAGCATTTT. It translates to CASKGQINQPQHF.

The gene calls are TRBV30 and TRBJ1-4; 7 bases align to TRBD1. V dropped 5 bases and J dropped 8; count of bases not matched to a gene: 5. The CDR3 extends over 12 amino acids. Germline V CDR1 and CDR2: GTSNPN, SVGIG (reference sequence). The CDR3 DNA sequence: TGTGCCTGGGACAGGGATCAGGAAAAACTGTTTTTT. Translated: CAWDRDQEKLFF.

The chain couples TRBV19 to TRBJ2-2; TRBD1 might be the D (6 bases). Germline lookup yields CDR1 LNHDA and CDR2 SQIVND (reference sequence). The length of the CDR3 is 15 residues. With 6 bases removed from V and 1 base from J, the gap between germline ends came to 12 bases. The CDR3 DNA is TGTGCCAGTAGAAAGACAGGCGGGAACACCGGGGAGCTGTTTTTT. It codes for CASRKTGGNTGELFF. The whole variable domain, remainder taken from reference TRBV19 and TRBJ2-2, is DGGITQSPKYLFRKEGQNVTLSCEQNLNHDAMYWYRQDPGQGLRLIYYSQIVNDFQKGDIAEGYSVSREKKESFPLTVTSAQKNPTAFYLCASRKTGGNTGELFFGEGSRLTVL.

In this sample, this clone turned up a few times. This chain connects TRBV6-1 to TRBJ1-6; no definite D call. The V end lost 0 bases, the J end lost 10 bases, and 10 bases lay between the germline ends. Germline CDR1 MNHNS, CDR2 SASEGT. The CDR3 loop spans 14 amino acids. The CDR3 spells CASSEAALLSPLHF. CDR3 DNA: TGTGCCAGCAGTGAAGCGGCGCTACTCTCACCCCTCCACTTT.

The chain combines TRBV29-1 with TRBJ1-4; D uncertain. With 6 bases removed from V and 0 bases from J, the gap between germline ends came to 14 bases. The germline CDR1 and CDR2 sequences are SQVTM and ANQGSEA. The CDR3 sequence is 15 residues long. CDR3 bases: TGCAGCGTCCGGGAAGAGCTCACAACTAATGAAAAACTGTTTTTT. This sequence encodes CSVREELTTNEKLFF.

The CDR3 loop is CASSLGLAVSTDTQYF. The CDR3 bases are TGTGCCAGCAGCTTAGGGTTAGCGGTTAGCACAGATACGCAGTATTTT. J is TRBJ2-3 and V is TRBV7-2, with D tentatively TRBD2 (6 bases). Deletions cut 1 base from V and 0 bases from J, with 11 bases between. Germline CDR1 and CDR2: SGHTA and FQGNSA. The CDR3 is 16 residues long.

The chain combines TRBV7-6 with TRBJ1-1; D remains ambiguous. The germline CDR1 and CDR2 sequences are SGHVS and FNYEAQ. The CDR3 is made up of 14 amino acids. Between the trimmed V and J ends, which lost 5 bases and 0 bases, there was a span of 10 bases. DNA of the CDR3: TGTGCCAGCAGCGAGGACCACATGAACACTGAAGCTTTCTTT. It yields the protein CASSEDHMNTEAFF.

The chain employs TRBV4-1 and TRBJ2-3, with 7 bases identical to TRBD1. The CDR3 is 17 residues long. Per the germline V gene, CDR1 is MGHRA and CDR2 is YSYEKL. The V and J ends lost 1 base and 0 bases, in that order; junction bases with no gene match: 7. The CDR3 sequence: CASSQGPGTASTDTQYF. In nucleotides, the CDR3 is TGCGCCAGCAGCCAAGGTCCCGGGACAGCAAGCACAGATACGCAGTATTTT.

This clone was detected only a few times. V and J are TRBV21-1 and TRBJ1-1; TRBD1 was called by the table and not checked on the DNA. TRBV21-1 is flagged as a pseudogene. The CDR3 is 11 amino acids. CDR3 region: CASPQGTEAFF. The CDR3 DNA sequence: TGTGCCAGTCCCCAGGGGACTGAAGCTTTCTTT.

The chain employs TRBV18 and TRBJ2-5; TRBD1 aligns across 8 bases. The V segment lost 4 bases and the J segment 4 bases; nucleotides outside the gene matches: 5. CDR1 and CDR2 (germline): KGHSH, LQKENI. The CDR3 has 14 residues. The CDR3 DNA follows: TGTGCCAGCTCACTTGTTCAGGGGGCAGAGACCCAGTACTTC. Amino acid sequence: CASSLVQGAETQYF.

This clone was recorded a few times. This rearrangement joins TRBV6-1 to TRBJ1-1; D unresolved. The germline V gene encodes CDR1 MNHNS and CDR2 SASEGT. Deletions cut 0 bases from V and 2 bases from J, with 13 bases between. The CDR3 runs to 16 residues. The CDR3 is CASSEAKSLGNTEAFF. CDR3 DNA: TGTGCCAGCAGTGAAGCGAAAAGTCTCGGCAACACTGAAGCTTTCTTT.